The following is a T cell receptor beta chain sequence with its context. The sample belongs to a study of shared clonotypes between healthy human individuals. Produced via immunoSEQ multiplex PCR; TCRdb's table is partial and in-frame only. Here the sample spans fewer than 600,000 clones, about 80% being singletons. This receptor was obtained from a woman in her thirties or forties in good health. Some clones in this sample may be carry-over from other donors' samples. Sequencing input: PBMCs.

This chain's CDR3 is CASSPSGSNTGELFF. Written as DNA, the CDR3 is TGTGCCAGCTCACCGTCTGGGTCAAACACCGGGGAGCTGTTTTTT. This rearrangement joins TRBV18 to TRBJ2-2, with D unclear. The CDR3 runs 15 residues. Per the germline V gene, CDR1 is KGHSH and CDR2 is LQKENI. Trimming stripped 3 bases from V and 2 bases from J, with 10 bases between.